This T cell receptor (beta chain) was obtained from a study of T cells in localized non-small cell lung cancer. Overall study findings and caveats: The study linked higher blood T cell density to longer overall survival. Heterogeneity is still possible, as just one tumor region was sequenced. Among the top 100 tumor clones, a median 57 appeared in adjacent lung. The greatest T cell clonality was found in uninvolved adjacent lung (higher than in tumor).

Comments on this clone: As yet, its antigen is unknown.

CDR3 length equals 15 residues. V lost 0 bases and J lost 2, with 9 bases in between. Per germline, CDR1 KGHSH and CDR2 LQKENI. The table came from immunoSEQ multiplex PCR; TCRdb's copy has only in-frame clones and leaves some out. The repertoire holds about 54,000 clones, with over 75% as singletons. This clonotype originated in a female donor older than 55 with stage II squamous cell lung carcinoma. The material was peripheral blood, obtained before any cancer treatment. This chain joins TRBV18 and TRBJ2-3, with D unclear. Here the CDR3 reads CASSPPGVFTDTQYF. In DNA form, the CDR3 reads TGTGCCAGCTCACCACCTGGGGTTTTCACAGATACGCAGTATTTT.